The rows below give T cell receptor beta chains drawn from one sample of a study of graft-versus-host responses after intestinal transplantation. These receptors are not linked to any known antigen. The assay was immunoSEQ multiplex PCR, and TCRdb's table has in-frame clones only and misses some. Among 50,000 to 75,000 clones listed, 94% were seen once. This specimen was unstimulated CD4+ T cells sorted from spleen or lymph node cells, taken before transplant. These receptor sequences come from a human donor who was the organ donor for an intestinal transplant. Both conserved end residues are part of each CDR3. The D gene is left open where the match is weak. Clone size appears in some rows only: once, few, many, or a class for an expanded clone.

j_call	clone_size	v_call	d_call	cdr3_nt	cdr3_aa
TRBJ2-2	-	TRBV25-1	-	TGTGCCAGCAGTAAATGGGGGGCCCCCGGGGAGCTGTTTTTT	CASSKWGAPGELFF
TRBJ1-2	-	TRBV2	TRBD1	TGTGCCAGCAGTGATCAGGGGGCGGAGGGCTACACCTTC	CASSDQGAEGYTF
TRBJ2-2	-	TRBV7-2	-	TGTGCCAGCAGCTTATCCCGAGGGGGGGAGCTGTTTTTT	CASSLSRGGELFF
TRBJ2-5	-	TRBV7-2	-	TGTGCCAGCAGCCCAGGAGAGACCCAGTACTTC	CASSPGETQYF
TRBJ2-7	-	TRBV6-6	TRBD1	TGTGCCAGCAGTCCGGGACAGGGAAGAATGCTCCACGAGCAGTACTTC	CASSPGQGRMLHEQYF
TRBJ2-7	-	TRBV11-3	TRBD1	TGTGCCAGCTCGCCACAGGGGGAAAGGGACGAGCAGTACTTC	CASSPQGERDEQYF
TRBJ2-3	-	TRBV7-3	TRBD1	TGTGTCAGCAGCTTACAGGGGGCTAGCACAGATACGCAGTATTTT	CVSSLQGASTDTQYF
TRBJ1-2	-	TRBV28	-	TGTGCCAGCGGGGGTCCGAACTATGGCTACACCTTC	CASGGPNYGYTF
TRBJ2-1	once	TRBV6-1	TRBD2	TGTGCCAGCAGCCCAACTAGCGGGGGAGACAATGAGCAGTTCTTC	CASSPTSGGDNEQFF
TRBJ1-6	-	TRBV25-1	-	TGTGCCAGCAGTGATCGACTCAGCTCCTATAATTCACCCCTCCACTTT	CASSDRLSSYNSPLHF
TRBJ1-1	-	TRBV19	-	TGTGCCAGTAGTATATACGGCCCCACTGAAGCTTTCTTT	CASSIYGPTEAFF
TRBJ1-3	-	TRBV11-2	TRBD1	TGTGCCAGCAGCGGTCTGACAGGGGCTGGAAACACCATATATTTT	CASSGLTGAGNTIYF
TRBJ1-2	once	TRBV7-2	-	TGTGCCAGCAGCTTAGTGTGGCAGGGGAGTGGGTACTATGGCTACACCTTC	CASSLVWQGSGYYGYTF
TRBJ2-7	few	TRBV21-1	-	TGTGCCAGCAGCAAAGGCCGCCGGGACAGACGGTTC	CASSKGRRDRRF
TRBJ1-2	-	TRBV6-5	-	TGTGCCAGCAGTTACTCGTCGGGAACTGGCTACACCTTC	CASSYSSGTGYTF
TRBJ2-3	-	TRBV29-1	TRBD1	TGCAGCGTTGAAAGGGGGCTCGGCACAGATACGCAGTATTTT	CSVERGLGTDTQYF
TRBJ2-2	once	TRBV7-2	TRBD1	TGTGCCAGCAGCATAACAGGGGTCCAGAACACCGGGGAGCTGTTTTTT	CASSITGVQNTGELFF
TRBJ2-5	-	TRBV4-2	-	TGTGCCAGCAGCCAAGATCCCCCCATACCGGGGTTTCAAGAGACCCAGTACTTC	CASSQDPPIPGFQETQYF
TRBJ2-2	-	TRBV23-1	-	TGCGCCAGCAGTCAATCTTGGGATGGGGCACCGAACACCGGGGAGCTGTTTTTT	CASSQSWDGAPNTGELFF
TRBJ1-2	-	TRBV19	-	TGTGCCAGTAGTATAGCTCATTACTATGGCTACACCTTC	CASSIAHYYGYTF